This TCR beta chain was observed in a study of Tregs in tolerant kidney transplant recipients. CDR3 size: 14 residues. Regarding the study as a whole: For some patients, primers changed over time, blocking nucleotide-level comparison. This study did not directly address biological reproducibility.

Clones were sequenced by immunoSEQ multiplex PCR, and TCRdb holds only the in-frame ones, with some missing. The sample consists of about 110,000 clones, almost 90% of them appearing once. For this clone: Its antigen is undetermined.

Unstimulated Tregs (CD4+CD25+CD127-) and CD4+CD25- non-Tregs were sorted from PBMCs. The input for sequencing was CD4+ T cells from blood, taken before the transplant. The receptor was isolated from a human donor who received a combined kidney and bone marrow transplant. The chain links TRBV21-1 to TRBJ2-5; the DNA was not compared with TRBD2, the D call given in the table. TRBV21-1 is deemed a pseudogene. CDR3 residues: CASSNGTSRETQYF. In DNA form, the CDR3 reads TGTGCCAGCAGCAATGGGACTAGTAGAGAGACCCAGTACTTC.